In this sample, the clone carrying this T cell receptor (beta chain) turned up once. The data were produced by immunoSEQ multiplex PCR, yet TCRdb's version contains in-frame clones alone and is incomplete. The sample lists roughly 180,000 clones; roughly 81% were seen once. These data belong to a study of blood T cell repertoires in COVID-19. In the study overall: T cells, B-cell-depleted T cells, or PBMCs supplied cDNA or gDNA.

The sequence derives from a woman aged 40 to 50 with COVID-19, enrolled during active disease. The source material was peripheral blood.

The CDR3: CASSPVAGDAGANVLTF. The CDR3 coding sequence is TGTGCCAGCAGCCCGGTAGCGGGAGACGCTGGGGCCAACGTCCTGACTTTC. The rearrangement joins TRBV7-3 to TRBJ2-6; TRBD2 agrees at 9 bases. V lost 5 bases to trimming and J lost 2 bases; unmatched junction nucleotides: 7. This CDR3 region has 17 residues. Germline V gene data show CDR1 as SGHTA and CDR2 as FQGTGA.